This passage covers 7 T cell receptor beta chains from one sample sequenced in a study of human T cells and chemical hapten exposure. In TCRdb, the RACE reads were re-called with MiXCR into one record per CDR3 protein. The sample has over 100,000 distinct CDR3 sequences, 9% to 10% seen once. Time point noted: healthy volunteer bleed at 2 weeks. Total RNA was isolated from unfractionated whole blood. Sequenced sample: whole blood. The receptors were sampled from a male donor in good health. Some clones in this sample may be carry-over from other donors' samples.

This clonotype has only a few counts. V is TRBV6-2 or TRBV6-3 and J is TRBJ2-7; perhaps TRBD1 as D (6 bases). V was trimmed by 5 bases and J by 3 bases, leaving 17 bases between them. Germline lookup yields CDR1 MNHEY and CDR2 SVGEGT. There are 15 residues in the CDR3. The CDR3 coding sequence is TGTGCCAGCAGTCCCCGGACAGAATACCTCTACGAGCAGTACTTC. It encodes CASSPRTEYLYEQYF.

The table lists this clonotype with many counts. This chain connects TRBV12-3 or TRBV12-4 to TRBJ2-7, with a tentative D call TRBD1 (5 bases). Trimming removed 3 bases from V and 2 bases from J, with 8 bases in between. The CDR3 consists of 13 residues. The CDR3 here is CASSFLGPYEQYF. The CDR3 DNA sequence: TGTGCCAGCAGTTTCCTGGGGCCCTACGAGCAGTACTTC.

The chain links TRBV10-3 to TRBJ1-2; TRBD1 is a possible D gene (5 bases). CDR1 and CDR2 from the germline V gene are ENHRY and SYGVKD. CDR3 length: 15 residues. V lost 0 bases to trimming and J lost 6 bases, with 14 bases between them. CDR3 DNA sequence: TGTGCCATCAGTGAGTCGATCATCAGGGTAGATGGCTACACCTTC. Residues: CAISESIIRVDGYTF.

V gene TRBV7-3 combines with J gene TRBJ2-2; 7 bases align to TRBD1. In germline, CDR1 is SGHTA, CDR2 FQGTGA. This CDR3 comprises 16 residues. J gave up 2 bases and V 6 bases, and 9 bases lay outside the gene matches. The chain's CDR3 is CASSSPGTANTGELFF. In nucleotides, the CDR3 is TGTGCCAGCAGTTCCCCGGGGACAGCAAACACCGGGGAGCTGTTTTTT.

This chain links TRBV2 with TRBJ2-7; D is possibly TRBD2 (6 bases). This CDR3 contains 14 residues. V was trimmed by 8 bases and J by 0 bases, leaving 14 bases between them. Per germline, CDR1 SNHLY and CDR2 FYNNEI. Written as DNA, the CDR3 is TGTGCCAGCGGGGGACTGCGAAACTCCTACGAGCAGTACTTC. As protein: CASGGLRNSYEQYF.

This clonotype was seen more than once but under ten times. The V call is TRBV29-1, the J call TRBJ1-2; TRBD1 might be the D (5 bases). Germline lookup yields CDR1 SQVTM and CDR2 ANQGSEA. This CDR3 is 13 amino acids long. V lost 1 base and J lost 6, with 12 bases in between. The CDR3 sequence is CSVEGAGIHGYTF. CDR3 sequence (DNA): TGCAGCGTTGAAGGGGCAGGGATTCATGGCTACACCTTC.

This clonotype was counted only a few times. The J gene is TRBJ2-3, the V gene TRBV7-8; 8 bases align to TRBD1. The CDR3 length is 16 residues. Trimming removed 2 bases from V and 5 bases from J; junction bases left unmatched: 9. From germline, CDR1 is SGHVS and CDR2 FQNEAQ. The CDR3 nucleotides read TGTGCCAGCAGCTTACCCCAGGGCAGGGGGCAAGATACGCAGTATTTT. As protein: CASSLPQGRGQDTQYF.